This TCR beta chain was profiled in a study of OX40 agonist ivuxolimab in advanced cancers. Study observations and caveats: CD4+ and CD8+ T cells in blood underwent clonal expansion by week 6 at 0.1 to 3.0 mg/kg.

Germline values: CDR1 SGDLS, CDR2 YYNGEE. Trimming took 0 bases from V and 5 from J, leaving 8 bases between them. This CDR3 is built from 13 residues. As concerns this clone: Its target is not known. The identical CDR3 is also encoded by other nucleotide sequences in the sample.

Assay: immunoSEQ multiplex PCR; the TCRdb copy retains only in-frame clones and omits some. This table has approximately 58,000 clones, about 85% appearing once. V gene TRBV9 combines with J gene TRBJ2-5, with a possible D match to TRBD2 (6 bases). The clonotype comes from an adult with an advanced solid tumor such as melanoma, head and neck, liver or kidney cancer. Sequencing was performed on CD4+ or CD8+ T cells sorted from blood, taken in a trial of the OX40 agonist ivuxolimab. The CDR3 bases are TGTGCCAGCAGCGTAGCGGGAGAGGAGACCCAGTACTTC. Translated, it gives CASSVAGEETQYF.